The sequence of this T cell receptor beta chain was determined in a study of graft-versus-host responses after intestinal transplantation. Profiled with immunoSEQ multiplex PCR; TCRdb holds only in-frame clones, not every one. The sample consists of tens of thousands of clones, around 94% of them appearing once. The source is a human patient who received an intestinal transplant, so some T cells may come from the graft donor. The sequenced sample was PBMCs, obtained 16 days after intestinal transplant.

The CDR3 nucleotides are TGTGCCAGCAGTTCGGGACAGGAAAACACTGAAGCTTTCTTT. It translates to CASSSGQENTEAFF. The rearrangement joins TRBV7-6 to TRBJ1-1; 8 nucleotides agree with TRBD1. The CDR3 spans 14 residues. Per the germline V gene, CDR1 is SGHVS and CDR2 is FNYEAQ. Losses at the gene ends were 6 bases for V and 2 bases for J; bases not matched to a gene: 5. The variable domain in full, completed from reference TRBV7-6 and TRBJ1-1, reads GAGVSQSPRYKVTKRGQDVALRCDPISGHVSLYWYRQALGQGPEFLTYFNYEAQQDKSGLPNDRFSAERPEGSISTLTIQRTEQRDSAMYRCASSSGQENTEAFFGQGTRLTVV.